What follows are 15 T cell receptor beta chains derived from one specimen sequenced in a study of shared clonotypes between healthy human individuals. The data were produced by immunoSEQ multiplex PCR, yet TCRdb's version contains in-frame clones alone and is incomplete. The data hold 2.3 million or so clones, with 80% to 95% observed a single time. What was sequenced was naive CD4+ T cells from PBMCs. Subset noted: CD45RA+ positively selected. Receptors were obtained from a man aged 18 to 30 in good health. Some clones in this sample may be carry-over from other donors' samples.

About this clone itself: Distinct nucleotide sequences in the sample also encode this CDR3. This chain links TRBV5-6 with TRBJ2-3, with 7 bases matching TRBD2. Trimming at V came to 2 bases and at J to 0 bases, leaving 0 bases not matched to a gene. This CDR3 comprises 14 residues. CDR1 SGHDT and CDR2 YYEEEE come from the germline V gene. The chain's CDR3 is CASSFSGSTDTQYF. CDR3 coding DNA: TGTGCCAGCAGCTTTAGCGGGAGCACAGATACGCAGTATTTT.

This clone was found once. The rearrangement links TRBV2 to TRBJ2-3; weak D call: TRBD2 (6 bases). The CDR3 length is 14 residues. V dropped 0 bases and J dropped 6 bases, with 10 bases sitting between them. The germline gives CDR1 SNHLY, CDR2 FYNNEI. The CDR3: CASSEAWREDTQYF. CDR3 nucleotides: TGTGCCAGCAGTGAAGCCTGGAGGGAGGATACGCAGTATTTT.

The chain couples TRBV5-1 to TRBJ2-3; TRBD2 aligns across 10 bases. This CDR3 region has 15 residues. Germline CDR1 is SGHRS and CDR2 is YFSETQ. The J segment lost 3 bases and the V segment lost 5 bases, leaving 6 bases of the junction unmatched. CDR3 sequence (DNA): TGCGCCAGCAGACTAGCGGGGATGGAAACAGATACGCAGTATTTT. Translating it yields CASRLAGMETDTQYF. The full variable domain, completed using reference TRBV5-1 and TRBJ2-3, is KAGVTQTPRYLIKTRGQQVTLSCSPISGHRSVSWYQQTPGQGLQFLFEYFSETQRNKGNFPGRFSGRQFSNSRSEMNVSTLELGDSALYLCASRLAGMETDTQYFGPGTRLTVL.

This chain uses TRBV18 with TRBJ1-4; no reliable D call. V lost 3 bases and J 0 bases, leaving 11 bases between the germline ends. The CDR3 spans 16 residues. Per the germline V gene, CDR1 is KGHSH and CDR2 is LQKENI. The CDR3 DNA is TGTGCCAGCTCACCGACGCAGGTGACAACTAATGAAAAACTGTTTTTT. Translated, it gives CASSPTQVTTNEKLFF.

CDR3 residues: CSPENTGELFF. As DNA, the CDR3 is TGTAGCCCAGAAAACACCGGGGAGCTGTTTTTT. The V call is TRBV30, the J call TRBJ2-2; D unclear. Germline CDR1 and CDR2: GTSNPN and SVGIG (reference sequence). CDR3 length: 11 amino acids.

The CDR3 DNA reads TGTGCCAGCAGTGGAGAGTTCAGCTCCTACAATGAGCAGTTCTTC. This codes for CASSGEFSSYNEQFF. The genes are TRBV6-1 and TRBJ2-1; no clear D gene. This CDR3 is built from 15 residues. The V gene lost 4 bases and the J gene lost 0 bases, with 10 bases spanning the gap. CDR1 and CDR2 (germline): MNHNS, SASEGT.

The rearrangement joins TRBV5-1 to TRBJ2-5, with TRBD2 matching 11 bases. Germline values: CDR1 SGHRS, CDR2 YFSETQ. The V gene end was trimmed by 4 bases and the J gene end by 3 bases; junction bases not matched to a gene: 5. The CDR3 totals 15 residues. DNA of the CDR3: TGCGCCAGCAGCACCCTGACTAGCGGGAAAGAGACCCAGTACTTC. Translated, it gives CASSTLTSGKETQYF.

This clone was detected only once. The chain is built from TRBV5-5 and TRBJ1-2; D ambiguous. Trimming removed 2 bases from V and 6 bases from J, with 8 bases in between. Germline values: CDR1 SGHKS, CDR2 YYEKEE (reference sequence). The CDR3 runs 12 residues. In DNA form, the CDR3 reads TGTGCCAGCAGCTTCACGACCGATGGCTACACCTTC. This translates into CASSFTTDGYTF.

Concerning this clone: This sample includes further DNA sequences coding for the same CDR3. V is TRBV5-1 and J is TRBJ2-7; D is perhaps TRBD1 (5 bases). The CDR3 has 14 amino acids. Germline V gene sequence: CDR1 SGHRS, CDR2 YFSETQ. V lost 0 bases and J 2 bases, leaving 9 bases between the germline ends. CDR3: CASSLGDRTYEQYF. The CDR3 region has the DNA TGCGCCAGCAGCTTGGGTGACAGAACCTACGAGCAGTACTTC.

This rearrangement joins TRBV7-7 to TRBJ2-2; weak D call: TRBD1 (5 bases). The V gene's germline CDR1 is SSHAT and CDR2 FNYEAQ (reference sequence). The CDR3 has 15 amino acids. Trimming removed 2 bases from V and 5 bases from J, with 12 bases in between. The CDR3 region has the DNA TGTGCCAGCAGCTTACTCCCGTCAGGGACCGGGGAGCTGTTTTTT. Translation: CASSLLPSGTGELFF. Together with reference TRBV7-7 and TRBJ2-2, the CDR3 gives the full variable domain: GAGVSQSPRYKVTKRGQDVTLRCDPISSHATLYWYQQALGQGPEFLTYFNYEAQPDKSGLPSDRFSAERPEGSISTLTIQRTEQRDSAMYRCASSLLPSGTGELFFGEGSRLTVL.

In nucleotides, the CDR3 is TGTGCCAGCACCGAGGGGGATGGCACTGAAGCTTTCTTT. It codes for CASTEGDGTEAFF. This chain uses TRBV7-9 with TRBJ1-1; the D gene is possibly TRBD1 (6 bases). This CDR3 region has 13 residues. Trimming pared 7 bases from V and 4 bases from J, leaving 13 bases between. Germline V gene lookup returns CDR1 SEHNR and CDR2 FQNEAQ (reference sequence).

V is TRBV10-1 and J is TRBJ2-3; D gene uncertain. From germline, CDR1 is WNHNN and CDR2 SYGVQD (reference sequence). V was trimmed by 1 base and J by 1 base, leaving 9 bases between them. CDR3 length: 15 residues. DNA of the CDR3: TGCGCCAGCAGTGAGTATGGCAGAGGCACAGATACGCAGTATTTT. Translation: CASSEYGRGTDTQYF.

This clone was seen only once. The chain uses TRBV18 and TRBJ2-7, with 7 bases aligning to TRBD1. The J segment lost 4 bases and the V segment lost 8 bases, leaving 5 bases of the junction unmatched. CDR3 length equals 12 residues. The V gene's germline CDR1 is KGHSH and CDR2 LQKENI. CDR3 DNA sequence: TGTGCCAGCAGGGACAGAGCATACGAGCAGTACTTC. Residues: CASRDRAYEQYF.

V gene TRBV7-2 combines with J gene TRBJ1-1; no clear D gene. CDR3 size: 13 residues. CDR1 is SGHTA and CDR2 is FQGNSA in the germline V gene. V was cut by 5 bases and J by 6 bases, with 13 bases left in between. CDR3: CASSPEMLAEAFF. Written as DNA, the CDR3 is TGTGCCAGCAGCCCTGAAATGCTCGCTGAAGCTTTCTTT.

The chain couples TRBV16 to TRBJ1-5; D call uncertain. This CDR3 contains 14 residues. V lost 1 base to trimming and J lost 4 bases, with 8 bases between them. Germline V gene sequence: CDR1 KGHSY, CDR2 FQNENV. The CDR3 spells CASSQFSQNQPQHF. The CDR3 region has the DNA TGTGCCAGCAGCCAATTCTCCCAGAATCAGCCCCAGCATTTT.